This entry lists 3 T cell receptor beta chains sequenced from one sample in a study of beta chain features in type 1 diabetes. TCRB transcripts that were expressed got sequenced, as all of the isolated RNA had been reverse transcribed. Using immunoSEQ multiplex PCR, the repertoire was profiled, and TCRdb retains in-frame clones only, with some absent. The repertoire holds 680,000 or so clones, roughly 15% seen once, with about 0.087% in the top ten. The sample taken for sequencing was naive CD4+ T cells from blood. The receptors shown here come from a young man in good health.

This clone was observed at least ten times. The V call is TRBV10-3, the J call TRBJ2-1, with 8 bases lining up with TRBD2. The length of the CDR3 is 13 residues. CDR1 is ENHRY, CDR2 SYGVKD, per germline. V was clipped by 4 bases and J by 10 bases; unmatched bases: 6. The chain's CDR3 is CAISAASGYEQFF. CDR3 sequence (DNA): TGTGCCATCAGTGCTGCTAGCGGGTACGAGCAGTTCTTC.

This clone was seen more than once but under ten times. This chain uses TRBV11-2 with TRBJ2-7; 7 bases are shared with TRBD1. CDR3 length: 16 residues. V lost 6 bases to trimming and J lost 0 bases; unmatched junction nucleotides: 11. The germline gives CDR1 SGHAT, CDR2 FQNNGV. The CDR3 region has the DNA TGTGCCAGCAGGTCTACTACAGGGGCTAGCTCCTACGAGCAGTACTTC. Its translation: CASRSTTGASSYEQYF.

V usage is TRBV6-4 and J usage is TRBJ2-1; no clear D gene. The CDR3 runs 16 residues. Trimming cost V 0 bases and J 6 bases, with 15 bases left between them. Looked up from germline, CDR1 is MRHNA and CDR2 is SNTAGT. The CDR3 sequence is CASSDSVRGLGNEQFF. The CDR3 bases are TGTGCCAGCAGTGACTCAGTGCGTGGCCTGGGCAATGAGCAGTTCTTC.